The clone carrying this TCR beta chain was detected a few times. The data derive from a study of blood T cells in healthy people across ages. Using a J-beta primer mix together with a sample-barcoded 5' primer, a second PCR was run for roughly 6 to 12 cycles. TCRdb reanalysed the 5' RACE reads using MiXCR and keeps one entry per CDR3 protein. Among roughly 1 million distinct CDR3 sequences listed, roughly 24% were seen once. CDR3 length equals 13 residues. Germline V lookup: CDR1 LNHNV, CDR2 YYDKDF (reference sequence). V shed 5 bases and J shed 0 bases, with 4 bases lying between them. The data were also submitted as part of a second study, on T cells of mothers and their children. That work adds: Maternal samples each gave over 9.5 million TCR beta CDR3 reads, and child samples roughly 3 million each.

The TCR was taken from a girl aged 2 to 10 in good health. The specimen was blood. This sequence joins TRBV15 and TRBJ1-4; no firm D call. This chain's CDR3 is CATSRTTNEKLFF. CDR3 nucleotides: TGTGCCACCAGCCGAACAACTAATGAAAAACTGTTTTTT.